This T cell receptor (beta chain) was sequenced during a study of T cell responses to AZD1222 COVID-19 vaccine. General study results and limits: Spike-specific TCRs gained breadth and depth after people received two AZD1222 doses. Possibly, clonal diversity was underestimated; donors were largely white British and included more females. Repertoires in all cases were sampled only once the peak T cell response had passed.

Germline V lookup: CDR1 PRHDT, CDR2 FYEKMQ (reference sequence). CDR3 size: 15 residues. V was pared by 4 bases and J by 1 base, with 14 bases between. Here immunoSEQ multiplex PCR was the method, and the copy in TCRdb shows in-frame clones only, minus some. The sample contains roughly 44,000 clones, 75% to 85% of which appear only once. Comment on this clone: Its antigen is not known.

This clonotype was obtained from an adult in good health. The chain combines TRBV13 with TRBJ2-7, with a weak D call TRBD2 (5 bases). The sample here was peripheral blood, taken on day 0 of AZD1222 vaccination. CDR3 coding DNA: TGTGCCAGCAGCTCCCTAACACGGGAATCCTACGAGCAGTACTTC. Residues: CASSSLTRESYEQYF.